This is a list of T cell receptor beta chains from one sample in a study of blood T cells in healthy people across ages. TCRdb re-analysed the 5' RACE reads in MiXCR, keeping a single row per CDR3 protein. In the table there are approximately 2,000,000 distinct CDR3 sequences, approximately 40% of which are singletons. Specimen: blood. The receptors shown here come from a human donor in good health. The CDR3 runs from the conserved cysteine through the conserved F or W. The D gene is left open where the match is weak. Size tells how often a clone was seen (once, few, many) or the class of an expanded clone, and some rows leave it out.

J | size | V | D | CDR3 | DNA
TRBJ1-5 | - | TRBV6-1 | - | CARCPYPGTHSNQPQHF | TGTGCCAGGTGTCCGTACCCAGGGACCCATAGCAATCAGCCCCAGCATTTT
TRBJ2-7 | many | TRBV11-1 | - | CASSLKPTRYEQYF | TGTGCCAGCAGCTTAAAACCCACCCGCTACGAGCAGTACTTC
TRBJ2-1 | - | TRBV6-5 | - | CASRPLVLSSYNEQFF | TGTGCCAGCAGACCACTGGTACTTAGCTCCTACAATGAGCAGTTCTTC
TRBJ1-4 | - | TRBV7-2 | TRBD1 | CASSVSGGAREKLFF | TGTGCCAGCAGTGTATCAGGGGGCGCGAGGGAAAAACTGTTTTTT
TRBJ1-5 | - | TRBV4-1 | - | CASSQDQGQGQPQHF | TGCGCCAGCAGCCAAGACCAGGGTCAGGGTCAGCCCCAGCATTTT
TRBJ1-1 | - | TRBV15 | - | CATNSLGQRKDTEAFF | TGTGCCACCAACTCCCTAGGACAGCGCAAGGACACTGAAGCTTTCTTT
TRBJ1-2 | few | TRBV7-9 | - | CASESRTEPTGMGYTF | TGTGCCAGCGAATCTAGGACGGAGCCGACAGGAATGGGCTACACCTTC
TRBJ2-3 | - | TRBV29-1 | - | CSVVRPTGGTDTQYF | TGCAGCGTGGTAAGGCCCACCGGGGGCACAGATACGCAGTATTTT
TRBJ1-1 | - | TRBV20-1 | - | CSAGIEAFF | TGCAGTGCGGGAATTGAAGCTTTCTTT
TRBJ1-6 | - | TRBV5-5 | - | CASSFDWTANSPLHF | TGTGCCAGCAGCTTCGACTGGACAGCGAATTCACCCCTCCACTTT
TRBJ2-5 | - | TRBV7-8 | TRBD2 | CASSYPGTRGETQYF | TGTGCCAGCAGCTACCCCGGGACTAGGGGAGAGACCCAGTACTTC
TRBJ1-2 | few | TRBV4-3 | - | CASSQDLGEDGYTF | TGCGCCAGCAGCCAAGATCTGGGGGAAGATGGCTACACCTTC
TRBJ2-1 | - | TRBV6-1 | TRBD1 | CASRGEPGQGAPTSYNEQFF | TGTGCCAGCAGGGGAGAGCCGGGACAGGGGGCCCCTACCTCCTACAATGAGCAGTTCTTC
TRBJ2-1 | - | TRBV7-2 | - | CASSLAVYNGQFF | TGTGCCAGCAGCTTAGCTGTATACAATGGGCAGTTCTTC
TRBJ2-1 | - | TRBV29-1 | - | CSVEAAGYYQETQFF | TGCAGCGTTGAAGCCGCGGGGTATTACCAAGAGACCCAGTTCTTC
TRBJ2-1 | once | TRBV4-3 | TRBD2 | CASSQRPAGGWNEQFF | TGCGCCAGCAGCCAACGCCCAGCGGGGGGCTGGAATGAGCAGTTCTTC
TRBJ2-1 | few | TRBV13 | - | CASNPGLEYNEQFF | TGTGCCAGCAACCCAGGGTTAGAATACAATGAGCAGTTCTTC
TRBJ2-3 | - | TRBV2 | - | CASSEDRPDTQYF | TGTGCCAGTAGTGAAGACCGGCCAGATACGCAGTATTTT
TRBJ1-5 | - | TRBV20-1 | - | CSALNPDGGLGNQPQHF | TGCAGTGCTTTAAACCCTGACGGGGGGTTAGGCAATCAGCCCCAGCATTTT
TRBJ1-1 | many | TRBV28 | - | CASSLTINTEAFF | TGTGCCAGCAGCCTTACGATTAACACTGAAGCTTTCTTT
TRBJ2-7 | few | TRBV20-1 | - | CSARDPRYGEQYF | TGCAGTGCTAGAGATCCCCGGTACGGGGAGCAGTACTTC
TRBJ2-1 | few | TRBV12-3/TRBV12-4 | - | CATHRSSYNEQFF | TGTGCCACACACAGGAGCTCCTACAATGAGCAGTTCTTC
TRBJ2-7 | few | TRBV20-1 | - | CSALAQTVSYEQYF | TGCAGTGCTCTCGCCCAGACAGTTTCCTACGAGCAGTACTTC
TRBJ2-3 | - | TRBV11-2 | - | CASSFRMGGADTQYF | TGTGCCAGCAGCTTCCGAATGGGAGGTGCAGATACGCAGTATTTT
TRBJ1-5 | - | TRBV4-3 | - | CASSQVAGSRQPQHF | TGCGCCAGCAGCCAAGTTGCAGGGTCGCGACAGCCCCAGCATTTT
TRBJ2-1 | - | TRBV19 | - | CASRVFRDNYNEQFF | TGTGCCAGTAGGGTCTTCCGGGACAACTACAATGAGCAGTTCTTC
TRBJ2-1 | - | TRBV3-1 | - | CASSQGSPPYNEQFF | TGTGCCAGCAGCCAAGGCAGTCCCCCCTACAATGAGCAGTTCTTC
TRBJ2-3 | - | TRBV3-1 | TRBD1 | CASAQGDTDTQYF | TGTGCCAGCGCACAGGGGGACACAGATACGCAGTATTTT
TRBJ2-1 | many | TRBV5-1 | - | CASSFIGQSWDEQFF | TGCGCCAGCAGCTTTATTGGACAATCATGGGATGAGCAGTTCTTC
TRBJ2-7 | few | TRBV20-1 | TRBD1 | CSAGDRGRHEQYF | TGCAGTGCTGGCGACAGGGGGCGTCACGAGCAGTACTTC
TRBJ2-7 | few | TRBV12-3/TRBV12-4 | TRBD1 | CAGSLGQGLSYEQYF | TGTGCCGGCAGTTTGGGACAGGGGTTATCCTACGAGCAGTACTTC
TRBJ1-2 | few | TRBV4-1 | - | CASSQVYQGEGYTF | TGCGCCAGCAGCCAAGTATACCAGGGCGAAGGCTACACCTTC
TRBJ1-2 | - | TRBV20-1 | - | CSARDFPLGYGYTF | TGCAGTGCTAGAGATTTCCCATTGGGCTATGGCTACACCTTC
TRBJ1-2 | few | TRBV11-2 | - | CASSVTRTNYGYTF | TGTGCCAGCAGCGTCACCAGGACAAACTATGGCTACACCTTC
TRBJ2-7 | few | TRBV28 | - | CASTRGPVGYEQYF | TGTGCCAGCACCCGAGGTCCGGTGGGCTACGAGCAGTACTTC
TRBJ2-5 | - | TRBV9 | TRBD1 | CASSDAGTGTQYF | TGTGCCAGCAGCGACGCCGGGACAGGGACCCAGTACTTC
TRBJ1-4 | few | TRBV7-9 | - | CASSHGPTFGEKLFF | TGTGCCAGCAGCCATGGACCGACCTTTGGCGAAAAACTGTTTTTT
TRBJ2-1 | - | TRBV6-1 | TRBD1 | CASSVDREDEQFF | TGTGCCAGCAGTGTGGACAGGGAGGATGAGCAGTTCTTC
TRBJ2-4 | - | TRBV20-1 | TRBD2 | CSARGGLADYNEQYF | TGCAGTGCTAGAGGCGGACTAGCGGATTACAATGAGCAGTACTTC
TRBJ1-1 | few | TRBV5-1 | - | CASSFVMGSNTEAFF | TGCGCCAGCAGCTTTGTTATGGGGTCGAACACTGAAGCTTTCTTT
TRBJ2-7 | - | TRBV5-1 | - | CASSLGQPSNYEQYF | TGCGCCAGCAGCCTAGGACAGCCCTCCAACTACGAGCAGTACTTC
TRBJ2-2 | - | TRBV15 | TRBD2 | CATSRDGGFLFF | TGTGCCACCAGCAGAGACGGGGGGTTCCTGTTTTTT
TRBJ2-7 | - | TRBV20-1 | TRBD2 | CSARDPGGPNYEQYF | TGCAGTGCTAGAGATCCGGGGGGGCCCAACTACGAGCAGTACTTC
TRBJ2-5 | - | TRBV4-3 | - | CASSQEPGPRETQYF | TGCGCCAGCAGCCAAGAACCGGGACCTCGAGAGACCCAGTACTTC
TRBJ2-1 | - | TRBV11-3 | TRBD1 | CASSLTGGQETQFF | TGTGCCAGCAGCTTGACAGGGGGACAAGAGACCCAGTTCTTC
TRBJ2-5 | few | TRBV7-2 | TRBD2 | CASGLRGGRETQYF | TGTGCCAGCGGTTTGCGCGGGGGGCGAGAGACCCAGTACTTC
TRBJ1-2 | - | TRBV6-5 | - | CASSYLGGLGYTF | TGTGCCAGCAGTTACCTGGGAGGACTTGGCTACACCTTC
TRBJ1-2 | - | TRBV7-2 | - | CASSLGWRSGVYGYTF | TGTGCCAGCAGCTTAGGGTGGCGGTCCGGGGTTTATGGCTACACCTTC
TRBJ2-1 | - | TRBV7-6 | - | CAAGEGLHNEQFF | TGTGCCGCAGGAGAGGGCCTTCACAATGAGCAGTTCTTC
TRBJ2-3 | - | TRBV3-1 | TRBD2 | CASSTLAGVQYF | TGTGCCAGCAGCACACTAGCGGGGGTGCAGTATTTT